The present T cell receptor (beta chain) was sequenced within a study of cytomegalovirus exposure and HLA in healthy donors. On this clone itself: Its antigen is still unknown.

All the people who gave samples were healthy bone marrow donors. The PCR had 60 Vbeta and 13 Jbeta primers. Libraries were prepared by immunoSEQ multiplex PCR; TCRdb keeps only in-frame clonotypes and omits some of them. In the table there are 110,000 to 150,000 clones, approximately 70% of which are singletons. Overall study results and limits: In presence/absence analyses, roughly uniform sequencing depth across donors was assumed. Most TCR sequences proved rare, with some public TCRs found in many donors. The study designated 164 TCR beta chains cytomegalovirus-associated.

The sequence came from a woman aged 25 to 45 in good health and CMV-seronegative. Sequencing was done on a sample of PBMCs.

This CDR3 reads CASSLGSGVDNTDTQYF. CDR3 in DNA: TGTGCCAGCAGCTTAGGTAGCGGGGTAGACAACACAGATACGCAGTATTTT. The J gene is TRBJ2-3, the V gene TRBV7-2; 8 bases align to TRBD2. The germline CDR1 and CDR2 sequences are SGHTA and FQGNSA. J gave up 2 bases and V 1 base, and 8 bases lay outside the gene matches. The CDR3 covers 17 residues.